This T cell receptor (beta chain) appears in the sequencing data of a study of cytomegalovirus exposure and HLA in healthy donors. Study-wide results and limits: In an earlier analysis, in 540 or so donors, most V segments appeared productive either ~87% or ~30% of the time. As immune exposure information, only CMV serostatus was available. In presence/absence analyses, roughly uniform sequencing depth across donors was assumed. A later analysis found common viral pathogens apparently linked to several of the most significant clusters.

V shed 7 bases and J 5 bases; nucleotides not matched to a gene: 10. The germline CDR1 and CDR2 sequences are SNHLY and FYNNEI. The CDR3 covers 15 residues. In the PCR, 60 Vbeta and 13 Jbeta primers were used. Profiled with immunoSEQ multiplex PCR; TCRdb holds only in-frame clones, not every one. The repertoire consists of around 170,000 clones, with just under 80% occurring once and the leading ten covering around 1.9%. On this clone: Its target is unknown.

Sequencing used PBMCs. The chain is built from TRBV2 and TRBJ2-5, with 10 bases aligning to TRBD1. The receptor comes from a woman aged 25 to 39 in good health and CMV-seronegative. The CDR3 reads CASIRQGARGETQYF. The DNA of the CDR3 is TGTGCCAGCATTCGACAGGGGGCAAGGGGGGAGACCCAGTACTTC.